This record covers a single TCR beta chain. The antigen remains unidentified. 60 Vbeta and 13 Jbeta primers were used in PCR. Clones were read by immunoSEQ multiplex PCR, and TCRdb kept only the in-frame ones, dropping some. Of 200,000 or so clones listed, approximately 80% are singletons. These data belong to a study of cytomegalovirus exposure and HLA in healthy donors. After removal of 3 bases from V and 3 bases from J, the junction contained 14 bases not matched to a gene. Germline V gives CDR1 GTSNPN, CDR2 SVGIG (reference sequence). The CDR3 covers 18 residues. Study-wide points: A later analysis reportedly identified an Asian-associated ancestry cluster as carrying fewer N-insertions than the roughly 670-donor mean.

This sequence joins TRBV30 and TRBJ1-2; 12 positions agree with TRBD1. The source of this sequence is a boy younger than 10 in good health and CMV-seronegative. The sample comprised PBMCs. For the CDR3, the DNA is TGTGCCTGGAGGAAGTACCGGGACAGGGGGCTTAGAGACTATGGCTACACCTTC. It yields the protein CAWRKYRDRGLRDYGYTF. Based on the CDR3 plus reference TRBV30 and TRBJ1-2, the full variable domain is SQTIHQWPATLVQPVGSPLSLECTVEGTSNPNLYWYRQAAGRGLQLLFYSVGIGQISSEVPQNLSASRPQDRQFILSSKKLLLSDSGFYLCAWRKYRDRGLRDYGYTFGSGTRLTVV.